The 27 T cell receptor beta chains below were found in one sample sequenced in a study of shared clonotypes between healthy human individuals. Generated by immunoSEQ multiplex PCR, the TCRdb table keeps only in-frame clones and is missing some. The repertoire has roughly 2.2 million clones, approximately 95% of them found once; the top ten carry under 0.45%. Sequences were obtained from naive CD4+ T cells from PBMCs. Subset given: CD45RA+ positively selected. The receptors here all came from a young man in good health. Some clones in this sample may be carry-over from other donors' samples.

The chain is built from TRBV25-1 and TRBJ2-7; D may match TRBD1 or TRBD2 (5 bases each). The germline V and J ends were trimmed by 0 bases and 6 bases, with 18 bases remaining between them. The CDR3 runs 16 residues. Germline loops: CDR1 MGHDK, CDR2 SYGVNS. CDR3: CASSEYPGTLQAEQYF. In DNA form, the CDR3 reads TGTGCCAGCAGTGAATACCCCGGGACCCTACAGGCCGAGCAGTACTTC.

The chain uses TRBV4-1 and TRBJ2-4, with D possibly matching TRBD2 (6 bases). V shed 3 bases and J shed 3 bases, with 12 bases lying between them. The CDR3 loop spans 15 amino acids. The germline V gene has CDR1 MGHRA and CDR2 YSYEKL. The DNA for the CDR3 is TGCGCCAGCAGCCATATAACGGGGGACAAAAACATTCAGTACTTC. This translates into CASSHITGDKNIQYF.

Remarks on this clone: Other DNA variants within this sample encode the same CDR3. The rearrangement links TRBV28 to TRBJ1-4; D is unclear. CDR3 length: 11 amino acids. The germline V and J ends were trimmed by 6 bases and 5 bases, with 4 bases remaining between them. From germline, CDR1 is MDHEN and CDR2 SYDVKM. The chain's CDR3 is CASSQNEKLFF. Written as DNA, the CDR3 is TGTGCCAGCAGCCAAAATGAAAAACTGTTTTTT.

This rearrangement joins TRBV18 to TRBJ1-2; the D gene is possibly TRBD1 (5 bases). Germline CDR1 is KGHSH and CDR2 is LQKENI. V was shortened by 3 bases and J by 4 bases, with 18 bases between the two germline ends. CDR3 length: 16 amino acids. The CDR3 is CASSPYGLGQGYGYTF. In nucleotides, the CDR3 is TGTGCCAGCTCACCTTACGGCCTTGGTCAGGGCTATGGCTACACCTTC.

Notes on this clone: The same CDR3 can be traced to other DNA sequences in this sample. The chain couples TRBV18 to TRBJ2-5; no clear D gene. Trimming pared 2 bases from V and 5 bases from J, leaving 9 bases between. The CDR3 contains 13 residues. CDR1 is KGHSH and CDR2 is LQKENI in the germline V gene. The CDR3 region is CASSPGTRETQYF. DNA of the CDR3: TGTGCCAGCTCACCAGGCACAAGGGAGACCCAGTACTTC.

This clone was observed a handful of times. The V gene is TRBV14, the J gene TRBJ1-1; D perhaps matches TRBD1 (5 bases). CDR1 and CDR2 from the germline V gene are SGHDN and FVKESK. CDR3 length: 15 amino acids. V shed 2 bases and J shed 5 bases, with 15 bases lying between them. The CDR3 loop is CASSQRRGGWTEAFF. The CDR3 region has the DNA TGTGCCAGCAGCCAACGTAGGGGCGGATGGACTGAAGCTTTCTTT.

Concerning this clone: Different DNA sequences within this sample yield the same CDR3. The gene calls are TRBV7-9 and TRBJ2-2; perhaps TRBD1 as D (5 bases). The CDR3 has 14 residues. V lost 5 bases, J lost 2 bases, and 9 bases lay in between. Germline V gene data show CDR1 as SEHNR and CDR2 as FQNEAQ (reference sequence). The chain's CDR3 is CASSRDSNTGELFF. The CDR3 nucleotides are TGTGCCAGCAGCCGTGACAGTAACACCGGGGAGCTGTTTTTT.

This chain links TRBV4-2 with TRBJ2-3; 8 positions match TRBD2. The CDR3 consists of 16 residues. J was trimmed by 5 bases and V by 1 base; bases with no gene match: 8. Per the germline V gene, CDR1 is LGHNA and CDR2 is YNFKEQ. The CDR3 DNA is TGTGCCAGCAGCCAAGGATTAGCGGGGAGGGTAGATACGCAGTATTTT. Translating it yields CASSQGLAGRVDTQYF.

This rearrangement joins TRBV19 to TRBJ1-2, with 7 bases that match TRBD1. Germline-derived CDR1 and CDR2 are LNHDA and SQIVND (reference sequence). The CDR3 is 15 amino acids. Trimming took 6 bases from V and 5 from J; bases not matched to a gene: 12. CDR3 in DNA: TGTGCCAGTAGCGAAACCCACCGGGACAGTTATGGCTACACCTTC. It codes for CASSETHRDSYGYTF. Complete variable domain (other parts from reference TRBV19 and TRBJ1-2): DGGITQSPKYLFRKEGQNVTLSCEQNLNHDAMYWYRQDPGQGLRLIYYSQIVNDFQKGDIAEGYSVSREKKESFPLTVTSAQKNPTAFYLCASSETHRDSYGYTFGSGTRLTVV.

This rearrangement joins TRBV4-1 to TRBJ1-5; D ambiguous. The CDR3 has 14 residues. Trimming cost V 0 bases and J 5 bases, with 8 bases left between them. CDR1 and CDR2 from the germline V gene are MGHRA and YSYEKL. The CDR3 sequence: CASSQDRADQPQHF. The DNA for the CDR3 is TGCGCCAGCAGCCAAGATCGGGCCGATCAGCCCCAGCATTTT.

The gene calls are TRBV6-6 and TRBJ2-1; D is unclear. The CDR3 runs to 14 residues. V was cut by 8 bases and J by 2 bases, with 13 bases left in between. Germline V gene data show CDR1 as MNHNY and CDR2 as SVGAGI (reference sequence). CDR3 sequence (DNA): TGTGCCAGCGGCGACGCGAGCCCCTACAATGAGCAGTTCTTC. It codes for CASGDASPYNEQFF.

The CDR3 here is CASSLGPYSNQPQHF. The CDR3 nucleotides read TGTGCCAGCAGCTTAGGTCCGTATAGCAATCAGCCCCAGCATTTT. The genes are TRBV7-3 and TRBJ1-5; D remains ambiguous. Germline CDR1 and CDR2: SGHTA and FQGTGA. This CDR3 is built from 15 residues. The V end lost 2 bases, the J end lost 0 bases, and 8 bases lay between the germline ends.

A single count supports this clone. The rearrangement links TRBV9 to TRBJ2-1, with D perhaps matching TRBD2 (6 bases). The CDR3 has 18 amino acids. Germline CDR1 and CDR2: SGDLS and YYNGEE. Trimming shortened V by 9 bases and J by 2 bases, and 27 bases separated the two germline ends. The CDR3 DNA follows: TGTGCCACGCCGGAGGGAGCCCCTTACCGCGACACCTACAATGAGCAGTTCTTC. It translates to CATPEGAPYRDTYNEQFF.

This clone was seen only once. V usage is TRBV7-8 and J usage is TRBJ2-7; 7 positions agree with TRBD1. Trimming cost V 2 bases and J 6 bases; bases outside gene matches: 19. This CDR3 spans 18 amino acids. Germline V gene data show CDR1 as SGHVS and CDR2 as FQNEAQ. In DNA, the CDR3 is TGTGCCAGCAGCTTATTGCCCCTTACAGGGGCTATAATCGGCGAGCAGTACTTC. This sequence encodes CASSLLPLTGAIIGEQYF.

Concerning this clone itself: Other DNA sequences within the sample encode an identical CDR3. The V gene is TRBV27, the J gene TRBJ1-1; D might be TRBD1 (5 bases). Trimming cost V 3 bases and J 3 bases, with 11 bases left between them. Germline CDR1 is MNHEY and CDR2 is SMNVEV (reference sequence). This CDR3 region has 14 residues. CDR3 coding DNA: TGTGCCAGCAGTTTTGGGGGACGCGACACTGAAGCTTTCTTT. This translates into CASSFGGRDTEAFF.

The rearrangement uses TRBV7-9 and TRBJ2-3; D may match TRBD1 or TRBD2 (5 bases each). Between the trimmed V and J ends, which lost 4 bases and 4 bases, there was a span of 6 bases. The CDR3 length is 12 residues. Germline CDR1 reads SEHNR; CDR2 reads FQNEAQ (reference sequence). The CDR3 sequence: CASSSGPDTQYF. The DNA for the CDR3 is TGTGCCAGCAGCTCGGGGCCAGATACGCAGTATTTT.

The V and J genes are TRBV5-1 and TRBJ1-1; D is uncertain. V was pared by 5 bases and J by 3 bases, with 11 bases between. Germline CDR1 and CDR2: SGHRS and YFSETQ. The CDR3 consists of 13 residues. The CDR3 sequence: CASSLTTDTEAFF. For the CDR3, the DNA is TGCGCCAGCAGTCTTACCACGGACACTGAAGCTTTCTTT.

The J gene is TRBJ1-2, the V gene TRBV28; D is unresolved. Trimming left V 7 bases short and J 4 bases short, with 13 bases between. The CDR3 spans 13 residues. Germline V gene lookup returns CDR1 MDHEN and CDR2 SYDVKM. CDR3 in amino acids: CASTPGDIYGYTF. CDR3 coding DNA: TGTGCCAGCACCCCGGGAGATATCTATGGCTACACCTTC.

Remarks on this clone: This sample includes further DNA sequences coding for the same CDR3. This sequence joins TRBV30 and TRBJ2-5, with D maybe TRBD1 (6 bases). CDR1 is GTSNPN, CDR2 SVGIG, per germline (reference sequence). V was clipped by 3 bases and J by 5 bases, with 10 bases between them. This CDR3 has 12 amino acids. This CDR3 is CAWSETGETQYF. The DNA of the CDR3 is TGTGCCTGGAGCGAAACAGGGGAGACCCAGTACTTC.

This rearrangement joins TRBV7-2 to TRBJ2-5; no clear D gene. V lost 1 base to trimming and J lost 3 bases, with 18 bases between them. The CDR3 runs 17 residues. Germline V lookup: CDR1 SGHTA, CDR2 FQGNSA. The CDR3 DNA sequence: TGTGCCAGCAGCTTAGGTCTTATGGGGTCTGGAAAAGAGACCCAGTACTTC. Its translation is CASSLGLMGSGKETQYF.

Concerning this clone: Distinct nucleotide sequences in the sample also encode this CDR3. The chain has TRBV2 and TRBJ1-2; TRBD1 agrees at 8 bases. The germline gives CDR1 SNHLY, CDR2 FYNNEI. V trimming: 6 bases; J trimming: 5 bases; junction bases outside the gene matches: 2. CDR3 length: 12 amino acids. Here the CDR3 reads CASRDRGYGYTF. The CDR3 coding sequence is TGTGCCAGCAGAGACAGGGGATATGGCTACACCTTC.

This clone was recorded once. The chain has TRBV12-5 and TRBJ2-2, with D perhaps being TRBD1 or TRBD2 (6 bases each). The CDR3 sequence is 16 residues long. Germline V gene lookup returns CDR1 LGHNT and CDR2 FRNRAP. Trimming took off 5 bases at V and 5 bases at J, with 18 bases between the two ends. As DNA, the CDR3 is TGTGCTAGTGGTCGGGGGCCCCCAGAGGGGACCGGGGAGCTGTTTTTT. Encoded protein: CASGRGPPEGTGELFF.

For the CDR3, the DNA is TGCGCCAGCCGCGGTGGGCAGTCGAACACCGGGGAGCTGTTTTTT. It is translated as CASRGGQSNTGELFF. This chain uses TRBV5-1 with TRBJ2-2; D gene unclear. Between the trimmed V and J ends, which lost 7 bases and 0 bases, there was a span of 13 bases. CDR3 length equals 15 residues. Germline CDR1 is SGHRS and CDR2 is YFSETQ.

This clone has a single count. This sequence joins TRBV6-6 and TRBJ1-5; no clear D gene. The CDR3 extends over 15 amino acids. V shed 6 bases and J shed 7 bases, with 19 bases lying between them. In germline, CDR1 is MNHNY, CDR2 SVGAGI (reference sequence). The CDR3 nucleotides are TGTGCCAGCAGACCACGTCCCCTTGCTGGCCAGCCCCAGCATTTT. It encodes CASRPRPLAGQPQHF.

The chain couples TRBV18 to TRBJ2-3; 7 bases line up with TRBD1. In germline, CDR1 is KGHSH, CDR2 LQKENI. V was clipped by 3 bases and J by 7 bases; unmatched bases: 7. This CDR3 comprises 14 residues. CDR3 nucleotide sequence: TGTGCCAGCTCACCGGGGACAGCCGAGTATACGCAGTATTTT. It is translated as CASSPGTAEYTQYF.

The genes are TRBV11-3 and TRBJ2-2, with D unresolved. Germline V gene lookup returns CDR1 SGHNT and CDR2 YENEEA. V shed 1 base and J shed 6 bases, with 9 bases lying between them. This CDR3 comprises 14 residues. The CDR3 sequence is CASSLGEAAGELFF. The DNA for the CDR3 is TGTGCCAGCAGCTTAGGCGAGGCTGCCGGGGAGCTGTTTTTT. The entire variable domain, with the rest obtained from reference TRBV11-3 and TRBJ2-2, is as follows: EAGVVQSPRYKIIEKKQPVAFWCNPISGHNTLYWYLQNLGQGPELLIRYENEEAVDDSQLPKDRFSAERLKGVDSTLKIQPAELGDSAVYLCASSLGEAAGELFFGEGSRLTVL.

This clone has only a few counts. The V and J genes are TRBV4-2 and TRBJ2-5; 8 bases are a match to TRBD2. The CDR3 consists of 15 residues. After removal of 2 bases from V and 0 bases from J, the junction contained 2 bases not matched to a gene. The V gene's germline CDR1 is LGHNA and CDR2 YNFKEQ. The CDR3 spells CASSQQLADQETQYF. In DNA, the CDR3 is TGTGCCAGCAGCCAACAACTAGCGGACCAAGAGACCCAGTACTTC.